The clone carrying this T cell receptor (beta chain) was counted at least ten times. Losses at the gene ends were 5 bases for V and 7 bases for J; bases not matched to a gene: 5. From germline, CDR1 is LNHDA and CDR2 SQIVND (reference sequence). This CDR3 is 13 amino acids long. This entry belongs to a study of blood T cell repertoires in COVID-19. TCRdb keeps only in-frame clones here, not all; method: immunoSEQ multiplex PCR. The repertoire holds 350,000 to 450,000 clones, with around 86% as singletons. This chain connects TRBV19 to TRBJ1-2; TRBD1 aligns across 9 bases. The source material was peripheral blood. The TCR originated in a human donor in a cohort sampled during active COVID-19. DNA for the CDR3: TGTGCCAGTAGTCCGGGGGACAGGGCTGGCTACACCTTC. Protein: CASSPGDRAGYTF.